This TCR beta chain was retrieved from a study of OX40 agonist ivuxolimab in advanced cancers. In germline, CDR1 is SGHRS, CDR2 YFSETQ. The CDR3 sequence is 13 residues long. V lost 0 bases and J lost 3, with 7 bases in between. Some clones are missing from TCRdb's copy, which holds only in-frame ones; the method was immunoSEQ multiplex PCR. The repertoire has some 47,000 clones, 79% of them found once; the top ten carry 1.9%. This chain joins TRBV5-1 and TRBJ2-7; a possible D gene is TRBD1 (6 bases). This sample comprised CD4+ or CD8+ T cells sorted from blood, obtained in a trial of the OX40 agonist ivuxolimab. The receptor's source is an adult with an advanced solid tumor such as melanoma, head and neck, liver or kidney cancer. The CDR3 DNA sequence: TGCGCCAGCAGCTTGGAACAGGGCTACGAGCAGTACTTC. It encodes CASSLEQGYEQYF.